One and the same sample provided the 5 T cell receptor beta chains below, sequenced in a study of cytomegalovirus exposure and HLA in healthy donors. Generated by immunoSEQ multiplex PCR, the TCRdb table keeps only in-frame clones and is missing some. Here the sample spans about 220,000 clones, over 80% being singletons. Sequenced sample: PBMCs. The receptors derive from a woman aged 18-35 years in good health and CMV-seronegative.

The chain couples TRBV7-2 to TRBJ1-1; 9 bases line up with TRBD1. V lost 1 base to trimming and J lost 11 bases; unmatched junction nucleotides: 8. The germline V gene has CDR1 SGHTA and CDR2 FQGNSA. The CDR3 is made up of 14 amino acids. The CDR3 DNA sequence: TGTGCCAGCAGCTTAGACGCGACAGGGGGGGCGGCTTTCTTT. Translated, it gives CASSLDATGGAAFF.

The V gene is TRBV6-5, the J gene TRBJ2-1; D is perhaps TRBD2 (7 bases). Germline CDR1 reads MNHEY; CDR2 reads SVGAGI. The CDR3 has 15 residues. V lost 6 bases and J lost 5, with 17 bases in between. CDR3 nucleotides: TGTGCCAGCAGCCCTATGGGGGGGCTCAACAATGAGCAGTTCTTC. It translates to CASSPMGGLNNEQFF.

This clone was recorded only once. The CDR3 DNA sequence: TGTGCCAGCAGCCGACTAGGGGTTATGGGCAATCAGCCCCAGCATTTT. This sequence encodes CASSRLGVMGNQPQHF. This rearrangement joins TRBV11-2 to TRBJ1-5, with a weak D call TRBD1 (5 bases). The CDR3 sequence is 16 residues long. V was clipped by 5 bases and J by 2 bases, with 16 bases between them. The germline V gene has CDR1 SGHAT and CDR2 FQNNGV.

The chain recombines TRBV6-5 with TRBJ1-3, with unresolved D. The ends were cut back, 7 bases at V and 1 base at J, with 14 bases in the middle. This CDR3 is built from 15 residues. Germline V gene data show CDR1 as MNHEY and CDR2 as SVGAGI. CDR3: CASTAPGFSGNTIYF. DNA of the CDR3: TGTGCCAGCACCGCCCCCGGGTTTTCTGGAAACACCATATATTTT.

The chain links TRBV27 to TRBJ2-2; D ambiguous. This CDR3 has 16 amino acids. Germline CDR1 MNHEY, CDR2 SMNVEV (reference sequence). V was cut by 5 bases and J by 3 bases, with 16 bases left in between. CDR3 in DNA: TGTGCCAGCAGTCCCAAACCCTACCCGTACACCGGGGAGCTGTTTTTT. Translating it yields CASSPKPYPYTGELFF.